What follows describes a single TCR beta chain. Germline V gives CDR1 LGHNA, CDR2 YSLEER. V trimming: 1 base; J trimming: 2 bases; junction bases outside the gene matches: 7. This CDR3 has 16 residues. The data are from a study of blood T cell repertoires in COVID-19. Overall study: Acute and convalescent COVID-19 samples came from the United States, Italy and Spain.

In the source study's methods: Researchers report that nucleated cell counts were estimated from reference gene primer amplification. TCRdb's copy holds only in-frame clones and misses some; the assay was immunoSEQ multiplex PCR. V and J calls and clone size are those listed in that table; D and trimming were worked out from the DNA. The sample consists of about 230,000 clones, just under 90% of them appearing once. Residents of approximately 25 US areas, aged roughly 18 to 89 years, made up the participants. Cohort assignment relied on participant-reported clinical history. The sequenced sample was PBMCs or T cells enriched from blood (not recorded which). V usage is TRBV4-3 and J usage is TRBJ2-5; 7 bases match TRBD2. The TCR sequence derives from a woman in her twenties or thirties with acute COVID-19. The CDR3 bases are TGCGCCAGCAGCCAAGGGGTCGGGGGGTCGCAAGAGACCCAGTACTTC. It yields the protein CASSQGVGGSQETQYF.